This passage covers 12 T cell receptor beta chains from one sample sequenced in a study of blood T cells in healthy people across ages. The use of a sample-barcoded 5' primer and a J-beta primer mix characterized a second PCR of about 6 to 11 cycles. One entry per CDR3 protein results from TCRdb running MiXCR on the 5' RACE reads. This table holds 1.5 million to 1.9 million distinct CDR3 sequences, 35% to 45% found once. The specimen was blood. These TCRs come from a young woman in good health.

This clonotype appeared a few times. The chain is built from TRBV7-2 and TRBJ1-1, with no clear D. This CDR3 has 14 amino acids. V was clipped by 1 base and J by 1 base, with 7 bases between them. Germline lookup yields CDR1 SGHTA and CDR2 FQGNSA. CDR3 DNA: TGTGCCAGCAGCTTAGACGGGCAGAACACTGAAGCTTTCTTT. It is translated as CASSLDGQNTEAFF.

The gene calls are TRBV19 and TRBJ2-3; 7 bases fit TRBD2. Germline CDR1 reads LNHDA; CDR2 reads SQIVND (reference sequence). CDR3 length: 14 amino acids. The V segment lost 11 bases and the J segment 2 bases; nucleotides outside the gene matches: 10. The CDR3 here is CAARGRGSTDTQYF. In nucleotides, the CDR3 is TGTGCCGCCCGAGGGAGGGGCTCCACAGATACGCAGTATTTT.

This clonotype has more than one count but fewer than ten. A much larger clone differs from this one at a single base, so this may be a read error. This chain joins TRBV3-1 and TRBJ1-5; 7 positions agree with TRBD1. V gave up 1 base and J gave up 6 bases; unmatched junction bases: 3. Germline V gives CDR1 LGHDT, CDR2 YNNKEL (reference sequence). The CDR3 extends over 14 amino acids. The CDR3 coding sequence is TGTGCCAGCAGCCAAGCGGGACAGACTCAGCCCCAGCATTTT. Amino acids: CASSQAGQTQPQHF.

On this clonotype itself: This may come from a read error, since a much larger clone is one base off. The chain employs TRBV14 and TRBJ1-2; D gene ambiguous. Trimming took off 0 bases at V and 2 bases at J, with 4 bases between the two ends. The CDR3 spans 13 residues. Germline V lookup: CDR1 SGHDN, CDR2 FVKESK. CDR3 DNA: TGTGCCAGCAGCCAAGATGTAAACTATGGCTACACCTTC. Amino acids: CASSQDVNYGYTF.

The chain couples TRBV6-5 to TRBJ2-3, with D unclear. This CDR3 has 12 residues. The germline V and J ends were trimmed by 4 bases and 7 bases, with 9 bases remaining between them. The germline V gene has CDR1 MNHEY and CDR2 SVGAGI. CDR3 DNA sequence: TGTGCCAGCAGTTCTCAAGTAAATACGCAGTATTTT. Encoded protein: CASSSQVNTQYF.

This rearrangement joins TRBV7-9 to TRBJ1-1; 7 nucleotides line up with TRBD1. Germline CDR1 SEHNR, CDR2 FQNEAQ (reference sequence). The CDR3 covers 13 residues. V lost 2 bases to trimming and J lost 5 bases; unmatched junction nucleotides: 2. CDR3 sequence (DNA): TGTGCCAGCAGCTTACAGGGACAGACTGAAGCTTTCTTT. This translates into CASSLQGQTEAFF.

This rearrangement joins TRBV5-1 to TRBJ2-7; D is unclear. The CDR3 has 12 residues. The germline CDR1 and CDR2 sequences are SGHRS and YFSETQ. The V and J ends lost 0 bases and 7 bases respectively, with 8 bases between them. CDR3 in amino acids: CASSLGTLEQYF. DNA of the CDR3: TGCGCCAGCAGCTTGGGTACCCTAGAGCAGTACTTC.

Only a few counts were recorded for this clonotype. The rearrangement links TRBV6-2 or TRBV6-3 to TRBJ2-4; 12 nucleotides align to TRBD1. Germline V gives CDR1 MNHEY, CDR2 SVGEGT. V lost 5 bases and J lost 3; bases outside the gene matches: 14. The CDR3 has 19 residues. CDR3 amino acids: CASSKPGQGALSGKNIQYF. CDR3 nucleotide sequence: TGTGCCAGCAGTAAACCGGGACAGGGGGCTCTTTCTGGCAAAAACATTCAGTACTTC.

J is TRBJ1-5 and V is TRBV12-3 or TRBV12-4, with D possibly TRBD1 on 6 matching bases. Deletions cut 5 bases from V and 0 bases from J, with 14 bases between. This CDR3 contains 16 residues. CDR3 nucleotide sequence: TGTGCCAGCAGTGCGCACAGGGCTTATAGCAATCAGCCCCAGCATTTT. It yields the protein CASSAHRAYSNQPQHF.

The chain uses TRBV30 and TRBJ2-3; maybe TRBD1 (6 bases). This CDR3 spans 13 amino acids. CDR1 is GTSNPN and CDR2 is SVGIG in the germline V gene (reference sequence). Trimming took off 1 base at V and 4 bases at J, with 9 bases between the two ends. CDR3 amino acids: CAWSGKGADTQYF. The CDR3 coding sequence is TGTGCCTGGAGTGGAAAGGGGGCAGATACGCAGTATTTT.

This clonotype was detected only a few times. The chain combines TRBV7-2 with TRBJ2-7, with D perhaps TRBD2 (6 bases). From germline, CDR1 is SGHTA and CDR2 FQGNSA. There are 13 residues in the CDR3. Deletions cut 1 base from V and 7 bases from J, with 11 bases between. CDR3 DNA: TGTGCCAGCAGCTTAGAGATGGGGAGGGAGCAGTACTTC. Translated: CASSLEMGREQYF.

The table lists this clonotype with many counts. This rearrangement joins TRBV9 to TRBJ1-1, with D uncertain. This CDR3 spans 15 amino acids. Deletions cut 0 bases from V and 0 bases from J, with 9 bases between. CDR1 is SGDLS, CDR2 YYNGEE, per germline. CDR3 sequence (DNA): TGTGCCAGCAGCGTAGGTCGGGAGGTGAACACTGAAGCTTTCTTT. It specifies CASSVGREVNTEAFF.